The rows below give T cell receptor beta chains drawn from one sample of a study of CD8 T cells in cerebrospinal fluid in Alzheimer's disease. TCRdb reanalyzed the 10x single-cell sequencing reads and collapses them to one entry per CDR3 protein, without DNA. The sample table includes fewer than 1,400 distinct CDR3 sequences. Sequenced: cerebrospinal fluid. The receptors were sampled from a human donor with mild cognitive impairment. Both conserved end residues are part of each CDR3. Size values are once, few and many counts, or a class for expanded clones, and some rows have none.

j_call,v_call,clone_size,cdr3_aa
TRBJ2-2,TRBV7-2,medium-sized,CASSLALGGVRELFF
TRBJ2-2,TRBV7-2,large,CASSLAHVSNTGELFF
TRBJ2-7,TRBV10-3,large,CAISDNSYEQYF
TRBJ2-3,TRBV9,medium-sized,CASSAGGTVETQYF
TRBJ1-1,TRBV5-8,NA,CASSLGQGATEAFF
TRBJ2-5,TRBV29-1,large,CSVVGLAGKETQYF
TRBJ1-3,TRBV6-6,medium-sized,CASSYWGTASGNTIYF
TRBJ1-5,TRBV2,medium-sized,CASSESGGHQPQHF
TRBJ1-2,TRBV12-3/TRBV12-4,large,CASSPPQGGGKGGYTF
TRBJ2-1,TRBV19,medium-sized,CASAPLLYNEQFF
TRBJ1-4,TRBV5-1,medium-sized,CASSLSEREKLFF
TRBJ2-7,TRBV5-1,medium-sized,CASSLGGSSYEQYF
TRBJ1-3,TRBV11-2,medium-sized,CASSRTGDPGNTIYF
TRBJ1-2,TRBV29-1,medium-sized,CSVQKAQGYGYTF
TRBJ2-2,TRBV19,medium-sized,CASSISRVLTGELFF
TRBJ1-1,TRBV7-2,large,CASSSRTGRGNTEAFF
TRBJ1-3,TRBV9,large,CASTGTSSGNTIYF
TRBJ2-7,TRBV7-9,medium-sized,CASSQAAGQGEQYF
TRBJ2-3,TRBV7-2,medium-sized,CASSLGLGRRGGSDTQYF
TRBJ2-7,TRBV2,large,CASSEWASGEVSSYEQYF
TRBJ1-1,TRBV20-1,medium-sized,CSAQTVRNTEAFF
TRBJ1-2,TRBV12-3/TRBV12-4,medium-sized,CASSLGAGQGVSGYTF
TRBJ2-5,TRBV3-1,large,CASSLRGGQETQYF
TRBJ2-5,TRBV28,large,CASSGDRKPQETQYF
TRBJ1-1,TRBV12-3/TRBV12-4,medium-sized,CASSPLAVNTEAFF
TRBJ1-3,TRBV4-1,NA,CASSFTAEGNTIYF
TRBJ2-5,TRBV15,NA,CATSRDIQGVVETQYF
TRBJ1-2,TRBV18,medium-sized,CASSPTGTGGSYGYTF
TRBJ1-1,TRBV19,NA,CASSIYKFLDRVFNTEAFF